The clone carrying this T cell receptor beta chain was seen just once. The data originate from a study of blood T cell repertoires in COVID-19. Across the whole study: The cDNA or gDNA used as material had been derived from T cells, B-cell-depleted T cells, or PBMCs.

The authors' processing: Researchers report that nucleated cell counts were estimated from reference gene primer amplification. Repertoires were generated with immunoSEQ multiplex PCR, while TCRdb's copy carries only in-frame clones and drops some. The V and J calls and clone size are taken from that table; D and trimming were inferred from the DNA. This sample carries about 410,000 clones, roughly 85% of them seen once, and the ten largest clones take roughly 1.4%. With V trimmed by 2 bases and J by 8 bases, 5 bases remained unmatched. Germline V gene data show CDR1 as KGHSH and CDR2 as LQKENI. The CDR3 is 13 amino acids.

The TCR sequence derives from a woman aged 25-40 years with active or convalescent COVID-19. Sequences were obtained from peripheral blood. The V gene is TRBV18, the J gene TRBJ1-2; 7 bases line up with TRBD1. The CDR3 is CASSPGQGVGYTF. For the CDR3, the DNA is TGTGCCAGCTCACCAGGCCAGGGGGTAGGCTACACCTTC.